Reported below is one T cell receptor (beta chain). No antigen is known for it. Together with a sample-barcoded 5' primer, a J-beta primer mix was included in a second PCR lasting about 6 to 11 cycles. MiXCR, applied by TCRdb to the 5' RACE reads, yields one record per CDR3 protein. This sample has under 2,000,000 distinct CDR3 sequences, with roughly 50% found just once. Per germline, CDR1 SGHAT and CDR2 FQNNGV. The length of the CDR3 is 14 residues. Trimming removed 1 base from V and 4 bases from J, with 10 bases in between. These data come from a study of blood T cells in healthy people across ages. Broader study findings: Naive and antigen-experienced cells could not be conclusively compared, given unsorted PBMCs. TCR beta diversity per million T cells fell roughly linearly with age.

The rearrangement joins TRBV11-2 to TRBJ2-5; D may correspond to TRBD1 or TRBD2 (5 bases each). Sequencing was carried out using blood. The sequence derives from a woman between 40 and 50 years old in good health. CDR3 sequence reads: CASSLAGPVETQYF. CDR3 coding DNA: TGTGCCAGCAGCTTAGCGGGGCCCGTAGAGACCCAGTACTTC. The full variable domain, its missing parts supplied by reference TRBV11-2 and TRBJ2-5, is EAGVAQSPRYKIIEKRQSVAFWCNPISGHATLYWYQQILGQGPKLLIQFQNNGVVDDSQLPKDRFSAERLKGVDSTLKIQPAKLEDSAVYLCASSLAGPVETQYFGPGTRLLVL.